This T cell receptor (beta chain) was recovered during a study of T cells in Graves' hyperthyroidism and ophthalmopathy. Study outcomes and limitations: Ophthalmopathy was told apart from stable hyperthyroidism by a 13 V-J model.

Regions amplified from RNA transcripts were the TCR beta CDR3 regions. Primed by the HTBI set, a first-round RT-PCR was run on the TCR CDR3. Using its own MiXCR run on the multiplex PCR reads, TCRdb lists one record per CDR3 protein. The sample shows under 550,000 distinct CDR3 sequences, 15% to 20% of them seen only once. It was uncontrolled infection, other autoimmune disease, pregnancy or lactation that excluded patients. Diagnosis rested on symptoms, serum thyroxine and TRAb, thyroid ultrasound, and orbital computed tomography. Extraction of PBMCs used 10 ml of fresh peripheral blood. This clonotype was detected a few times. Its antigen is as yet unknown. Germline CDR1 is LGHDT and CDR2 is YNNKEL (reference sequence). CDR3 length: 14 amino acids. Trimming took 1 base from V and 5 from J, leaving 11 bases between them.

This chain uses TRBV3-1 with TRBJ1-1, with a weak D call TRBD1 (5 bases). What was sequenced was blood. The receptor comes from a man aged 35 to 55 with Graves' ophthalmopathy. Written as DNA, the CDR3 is TGTGCCAGCAGCCAAGTGGGGGGGGGGACTGAAGCTTTCTTT. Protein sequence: CASSQVGGGTEAFF.